A single sample is the source of the 32 T cell receptor beta chains below, sequenced in a study of T cell repertoires in cytomegalovirus infection. TCRdb passed the reads through MiXCR, listing each CDR3 protein once. The table has about 180,000 distinct CDR3 sequences, 17% seen once. Sequenced sample: CD8+ T cells from PBMCs. These TCRs come from a human donor in good health (CMV status not recorded). Some clones in this sample may be carry-over from other donors' samples.

This clonotype came up a few times. V usage is TRBV4-1 and J usage is TRBJ2-7, with D possibly being TRBD1 (5 bases). Trimming left V 2 bases short and J 2 bases short, with 10 bases between. This CDR3 contains 14 residues. Per the germline V gene, CDR1 is MGHRA and CDR2 is YSYEKL. CDR3 protein: CASSQKQDPYEQYF. The CDR3 DNA sequence: TGCGCCAGCAGCCAAAAACAGGATCCCTACGAGCAGTACTTC.

This clonotype was seen a few times. This rearrangement joins TRBV7-2 to TRBJ1-2; the D is unclear. The CDR3 loop spans 15 amino acids. V was pared by 5 bases and J by 3 bases, with 16 bases between. Germline V CDR1 and CDR2: SGHTA, FQGNSA. Here the CDR3 DNA reads TGTGCCAGCAGCACAGACCTGGCAGCTTACTATGGCTACACCTTC. Translating gives CASSTDLAAYYGYTF.

Only a few counts were recorded for this clonotype. The gene calls are TRBV5-5 and TRBJ2-7; weak D call: TRBD1 (6 bases). The CDR3 runs to 12 residues. Trimming took 5 bases from V and 5 from J, leaving 11 bases between them. CDR1 and CDR2 (germline): SGHKS, YYEKEE (reference sequence). The CDR3 DNA reads TGTGCCAGCAGACCGGACAGTAACGAGCAGTACTTC. Protein: CASRPDSNEQYF.

This clonotype was counted only a few times. The gene calls are TRBV7-9 and TRBJ2-2; 10 nucleotides agree with TRBD1. The germline V gene has CDR1 SEHNR and CDR2 FQNEAQ (reference sequence). Trimming removed 4 bases from V and 4 bases from J; junction bases left unmatched: 3. This CDR3 comprises 15 residues. The CDR3 nucleotides read TGTGCCAGCAGCTCCCGGGACAGGGGCACCGGGGAGCTGTTTTTT. Encoded protein: CASSSRDRGTGELFF.

A few counts support this clonotype. This sequence joins TRBV29-1 and TRBJ2-1; D uncertain. The CDR3 runs to 12 residues. Trimming cost V 4 bases and J 6 bases, with 10 bases left between them. The germline CDR1 and CDR2 sequences are SQVTM and ANQGSEA. The CDR3 sequence: CSVGRVSNEQFF. The CDR3 DNA is TGCAGCGTTGGACGGGTGAGCAATGAGCAGTTCTTC.

At least ten counts were recorded for this clonotype. In DNA form, the CDR3 reads TGTGCCAGCAGCTTATCCCGCTTGGCAGGGGCGAGCCCCGGGGAGCTGTTTTTT. This codes for CASSLSRLAGASPGELFF. V usage is TRBV7-6 and J usage is TRBJ2-2; D perhaps matches TRBD1 (6 bases). The germline CDR1 and CDR2 sequences are SGHVS and FNYEAQ. The CDR3 is 18 amino acids. The V and J ends lost 2 bases and 6 bases respectively, with 22 bases between them.

The V and J genes are TRBV30 and TRBJ1-3; no firm D call. Germline CDR1 reads GTSNPN; CDR2 reads SVGIG (reference sequence). Trimming left V 5 bases short and J 0 bases short, with 8 bases between. The CDR3 covers 13 residues. The CDR3 protein is CAWDWDSGNTIYF. In DNA, the CDR3 is TGTGCCTGGGACTGGGACTCTGGAAACACCATATATTTT.

The chain couples TRBV7-9 to TRBJ2-2; D possibly corresponds to TRBD1 (6 bases). Trimming pared 5 bases from V and 2 bases from J, leaving 12 bases between. The CDR3 extends over 15 amino acids. Germline lookup yields CDR1 SEHNR and CDR2 FQNEAQ (reference sequence). The CDR3 nucleotides read TGTGCCAGCAGCCCTCTGGGACACAACACCGGGGAGCTGTTTTTT. This sequence encodes CASSPLGHNTGELFF.

This clonotype was recorded a few times. This sequence joins TRBV6-2 or TRBV6-3 and TRBJ1-5; D call uncertain. Germline V gene sequence: CDR1 MNHEY, CDR2 SVGEGT. Trimming removed 4 bases from V and 4 bases from J, with 8 bases in between. The CDR3 consists of 13 residues. CDR3 in DNA: TGTGCCAGCAGTTTTGGCTGGAATCAGCCCCAGCATTTT. This encodes CASSFGWNQPQHF.

The gene calls are TRBV2 and TRBJ2-1, with 10 bases aligning to TRBD2. The CDR3 runs to 14 residues. With 7 bases clipped from V and 8 bases from J, the junction kept 8 bases outside the gene matches. In germline, CDR1 is SNHLY, CDR2 FYNNEI. CDR3 nucleotide sequence: TGTGCCAGCACGCCAGCGGGGGGGCTACATGAGCAGTTCTTC. The encoded protein is CASTPAGGLHEQFF.

In nucleotides, the CDR3 is TGTGCCAGCAGCGAGACTGCTGGAAACACCATATATTTT. Its translation is CASSETAGNTIYF. The rearrangement links TRBV7-6 to TRBJ1-3; D uncertain. Per germline, CDR1 SGHVS and CDR2 FNYEAQ. Between the trimmed V and J ends, which lost 5 bases and 2 bases, there was a span of 7 bases. This CDR3 contains 13 residues.

V gene TRBV11-2 combines with J gene TRBJ2-1; 12 bases align to TRBD1. V dropped 5 bases and J dropped 14; count of bases not matched to a gene: 7. The CDR3 runs to 13 residues. CDR1 and CDR2 from the germline V gene are SGHAT and FQNNGV. The CDR3 here is CASSRPGTGGKFF. DNA of the CDR3: TGTGCCAGCAGCAGACCCGGGACAGGGGGCAAGTTCTTC.

The chain carries TRBV24-1 and TRBJ2-5; D call uncertain. Germline CDR1 reads KGHDR; CDR2 reads SFDVKD. The CDR3 covers 14 residues. V was cut by 0 bases and J by 4 bases, with 8 bases left in between. DNA for the CDR3: TGTGCCACCAGTGATTTGCGGGTAGGAGAGACCCAGTACTTC. Protein product: CATSDLRVGETQYF.

Only a few counts were recorded for this clonotype. This chain joins TRBV24-1 and TRBJ2-3, with TRBD2 matching 11 bases. The CDR3 length is 19 residues. Germline V gives CDR1 KGHDR, CDR2 SFDVKD. The trim removed 3 bases at V and 0 bases at J, leaving 10 bases unmatched. The CDR3 bases are TGTGCCACCAGTGATCGAGGGACTAGCGGATTACCAAGCACAGATACGCAGTATTTT. This translates into CATSDRGTSGLPSTDTQYF.

This clonotype was counted only a few times. The rearrangement joins TRBV29-1 to TRBJ2-7, with 12 bases lining up with TRBD2. The J segment lost 2 bases and the V segment lost 4 bases, leaving 3 bases of the junction unmatched. Per germline, CDR1 SQVTM and CDR2 ANQGSEA. This CDR3 region has 14 residues. CDR3 in amino acids: CSVVLAGGTYEQYF. CDR3 DNA: TGCAGCGTTGTACTAGCGGGGGGAACCTACGAGCAGTACTTC.

The rearrangement uses TRBV27 and TRBJ1-2; D not certain. The V gene lost 9 bases and the J gene lost 8 bases, with 25 bases spanning the gap. CDR3 length equals 15 residues. CDR1 MNHEY and CDR2 SMNVEV come from the germline V gene (reference sequence). In nucleotides, the CDR3 is TGTGCCAGTAGTGAGGTTAGAGGGCCTTCGGCAGGCTACACCTTC. Translated, it gives CASSEVRGPSAGYTF.

This chain links TRBV7-2 with TRBJ2-7, with 7 bases matching TRBD1. CDR3 length equals 17 residues. V was clipped by 1 base and J by 5 bases; unmatched bases: 14. From germline, CDR1 is SGHTA and CDR2 FQGNSA. CDR3 in DNA: TGTGCCAGCAGCTTAGATTTGGTGGGCAGGGGGTCCGACGAGCAGTACTTC. Residues: CASSLDLVGRGSDEQYF.

This chain joins TRBV12-5 and TRBJ1-1, with D possibly being TRBD1 (6 bases). V shed 6 bases and J shed 1 base, with 15 bases lying between them. CDR1 and CDR2 (germline): LGHNT, FRNRAP. The length of the CDR3 is 15 residues. CDR3 sequence: CASGYTWTANTEAFF. CDR3 nucleotide sequence: TGTGCTAGTGGCTACACCTGGACAGCGAACACTGAAGCTTTCTTT.

This chain joins TRBV7-2 and TRBJ2-1; 9 nucleotides agree with TRBD2. Losses at the gene ends were 2 bases for V and 8 bases for J; bases not matched to a gene: 10. This CDR3 has 16 residues. Germline V gene lookup returns CDR1 SGHTA and CDR2 FQGNSA. The CDR3 nucleotides read TGTGCCAGCAGCTTAAGGTGGCGGGGGGGCGCCCATGAGCAGTTCTTC. This gives the protein CASSLRWRGGAHEQFF.

The chain uses TRBV25-1 and TRBJ1-2; TRBD1 matches at 7 bases. The CDR3 has 17 amino acids. Germline CDR1 and CDR2: MGHDK and SYGVNS. Trimming took 3 bases from V and 6 from J; bases not matched to a gene: 16. For the CDR3, the DNA is TGTGCCAGCAGTGACTCCCACCTTGACAGGGAAAGGGATGGCTACACCTTC. This codes for CASSDSHLDRERDGYTF.

The chain joins TRBV29-1 to TRBJ2-4, with 7 bases identical to TRBD1. Germline CDR1 reads SQVTM; CDR2 reads ANQGSEA. CDR3 length: 12 amino acids. Germline trimming cut 6 bases from V and 4 bases from J; bases unmatched to any gene: 3. The CDR3 DNA reads TGCAGCGTCTGGGACAGTAAAAACATTCAGTACTTC. Encoded protein: CSVWDSKNIQYF.

A few counts support this clonotype. The rearrangement uses TRBV7-2 and TRBJ1-4; D gene unclear. Germline V gene sequence: CDR1 SGHTA, CDR2 FQGNSA. The V end lost 1 base, the J end lost 5 bases, and 11 bases lay between the germline ends. The CDR3 consists of 15 residues. The CDR3 loop is CASSLVTAKNEKLFF. The CDR3 DNA sequence: TGTGCCAGCAGCTTAGTGACGGCTAAGAATGAAAAACTGTTTTTT.

There are a few counts of this clonotype. V is TRBV28 and J is TRBJ2-5, with a weak D call TRBD1 (6 bases). The CDR3 runs 13 residues. Deletions cut 5 bases from V and 0 bases from J, with 7 bases between. The V gene's germline CDR1 is MDHEN and CDR2 SYDVKM. The chain's CDR3 is CASSRDNQETQYF. The CDR3 nucleotides read TGTGCCAGCAGTCGGGACAACCAAGAGACCCAGTACTTC. Supplemented by reference TRBV28 and TRBJ2-5, the full variable domain reads DVKVTQSSRYLVKRTGEKVFLECVQDMDHENMFWYRQDPGLGLRLIYFSYDVKMKEKGDIPEGYSVSREKKERFSLILESASTNQTSMYLCASSRDNQETQYFGPGTRLLVL.

This clonotype was detected a few times. One end of the junction varies from germline; a read error may be responsible. V usage is TRBV4-1 and J usage is TRBJ1-3, with TRBD1 matching 9 bases. Germline CDR1 and CDR2: MGHRA and YSYEKL. The CDR3 totals 19 residues. The CDR3 loop reads CTSSQDYTGGLLSGNTIYF. The CDR3 nucleotides are TGCACCAGCAGCCAAGATTACACAGGGGGCTTACTCTCTGGAAACACCATATATTTT.

The CDR3 spells CASSLRGLAADGANVLTF. The CDR3 DNA sequence: TGTGCCAGCAGCTTAAGGGGATTGGCGGCTGACGGGGCCAACGTCCTGACTTTC. The chain is built from TRBV13 and TRBJ2-6, with a tentative D call TRBD1 (5 bases). The germline V gene has CDR1 PRHDT and CDR2 FYEKMQ (reference sequence). The CDR3 consists of 18 residues. The V end was cut by 2 bases, the J end by 4 bases, with 18 bases between.

This chain connects TRBV7-2 to TRBJ2-7; D is possibly TRBD2 (6 bases). The CDR3 runs 17 residues. The germline V and J ends were trimmed by 4 bases and 7 bases, with 26 bases remaining between them. Germline V CDR1 and CDR2: SGHTA, FQGNSA. In DNA, the CDR3 is TGTGCCAGCAGCTCAACCCGCGGGACCCTCGGGCGTTGGGAGCAGTACTTC. Translated: CASSSTRGTLGRWEQYF.

This clonotype showed up just a few times. The V gene is TRBV4-3, the J gene TRBJ2-5; 9 bases align to TRBD2. V shed 0 bases and J 2 bases; nucleotides not matched to a gene: 10. This CDR3 is built from 18 residues. CDR1 and CDR2 from the germline V gene are LGHNA and YSLEER. CDR3 coding DNA: TGCGCCAGCAGCCAAGATTGGATAGCGGGGGCACCTCAAGAGACCCAGTACTTC. Amino acid sequence: CASSQDWIAGAPQETQYF.

This clonotype was seen more than once but under ten times. This chain uses TRBV27 with TRBJ2-3, with 7 bases lining up with TRBD2. The germline V gene has CDR1 MNHEY and CDR2 SMNVEV (reference sequence). The CDR3 is made up of 11 amino acids. V lost 11 bases and J lost 4; bases outside the gene matches: 3. CDR3 nucleotide sequence: TGTGCCGCTGCGGGGGCAGATACGCAGTATTTT. Amino acid sequence: CAAAGADTQYF.

There are many counts of this clonotype. V gene TRBV7-2 combines with J gene TRBJ2-3; no definite D call. The CDR3 consists of 13 residues. Looked up from germline, CDR1 is SGHTA and CDR2 is FQGNSA. V lost 3 bases to trimming and J lost 6 bases, with 10 bases between them. The CDR3 region has the DNA TGTGCCAGCAGCTTCCTTGTCCAGGATACGCAGTATTTT. It translates to CASSFLVQDTQYF.

A few counts support this clonotype. The chain employs TRBV28 and TRBJ2-7; TRBD1 agrees at 8 bases. Germline CDR1 reads MDHEN; CDR2 reads SYDVKM. This CDR3 has 14 residues. V trimming: 4 bases; J trimming: 5 bases; junction bases outside the gene matches: 7. CDR3 sequence reads: CASSYDRGGDEQYF. In nucleotides, the CDR3 is TGTGCCAGCAGTTACGACAGGGGTGGCGACGAGCAGTACTTC.

V and J are TRBV20-1 and TRBJ2-1, with D possibly being TRBD1 or TRBD2 (5 bases each). Germline loops: CDR1 DFQATT, CDR2 SNEGSKA (reference sequence). Trimming shortened V by 5 bases and J by 6 bases, and 17 bases separated the two germline ends. The CDR3 totals 14 residues. In DNA form, the CDR3 reads TGCAGTGCTGTCGGGGACCCCACCTTCAATGAGCAGTTCTTC. Its protein product is CSAVGDPTFNEQFF.

The chain couples TRBV5-6 to TRBJ1-4; D gene uncertain. The CDR3 has 14 residues. Germline V lookup: CDR1 SGHDT, CDR2 YYEEEE. V was shortened by 1 base and J by 7 bases, with 11 bases between the two germline ends. The CDR3 reads CASSLSRGFEKLFF. The CDR3 DNA reads TGTGCCAGCAGCTTGAGTCGGGGTTTTGAAAAACTGTTTTTT.